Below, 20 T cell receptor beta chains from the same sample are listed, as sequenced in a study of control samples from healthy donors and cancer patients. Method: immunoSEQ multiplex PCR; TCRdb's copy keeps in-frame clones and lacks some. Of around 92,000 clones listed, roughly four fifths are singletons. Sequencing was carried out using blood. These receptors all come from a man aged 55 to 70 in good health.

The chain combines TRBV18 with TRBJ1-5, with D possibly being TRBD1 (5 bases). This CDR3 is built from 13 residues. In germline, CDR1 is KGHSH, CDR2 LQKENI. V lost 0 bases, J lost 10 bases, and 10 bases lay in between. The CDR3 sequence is CASSPPGGGPQHF. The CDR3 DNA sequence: TGTGCCAGCTCACCACCCGGGGGGGGACCCCAGCATTTT.

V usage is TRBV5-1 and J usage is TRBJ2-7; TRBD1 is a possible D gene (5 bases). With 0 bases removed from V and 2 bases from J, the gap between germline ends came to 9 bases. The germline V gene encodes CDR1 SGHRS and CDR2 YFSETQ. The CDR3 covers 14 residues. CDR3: CASSLDRSTYEQYF. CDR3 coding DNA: TGCGCCAGCAGCTTGGACAGGTCGACCTACGAGCAGTACTTC.

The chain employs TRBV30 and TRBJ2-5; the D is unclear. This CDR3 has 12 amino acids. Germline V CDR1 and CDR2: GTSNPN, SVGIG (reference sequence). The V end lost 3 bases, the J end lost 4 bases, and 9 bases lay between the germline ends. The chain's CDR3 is CAWRLSGETQYF. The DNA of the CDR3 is TGTGCCTGGAGGCTATCTGGAGAGACCCAGTACTTC.

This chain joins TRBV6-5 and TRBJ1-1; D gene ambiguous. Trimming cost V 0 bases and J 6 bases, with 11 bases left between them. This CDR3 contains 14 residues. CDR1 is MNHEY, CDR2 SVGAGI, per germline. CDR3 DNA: TGTGCCAGCAGTTACTCTCTGGGAAAGGCTGAAGCTTTCTTT. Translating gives CASSYSLGKAEAFF.

The DNA of the CDR3 is TGTGCCAGCAGCCCCCGACAACCCTACGAGCAGTACTTC. This encodes CASSPRQPYEQYF. The chain has TRBV7-2 and TRBJ2-7; D uncertain. The V end was cut by 5 bases, the J end by 2 bases, with 10 bases between. The V gene's germline CDR1 is SGHTA and CDR2 FQGNSA. The CDR3 has 13 amino acids.

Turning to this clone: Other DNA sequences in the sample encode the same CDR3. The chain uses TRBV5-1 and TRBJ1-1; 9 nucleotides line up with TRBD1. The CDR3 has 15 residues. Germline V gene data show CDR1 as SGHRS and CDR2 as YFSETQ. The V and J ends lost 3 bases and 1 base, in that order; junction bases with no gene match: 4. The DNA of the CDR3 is TGCGCCAGCAGCTCAAGACAGGGGGGGAACACTGAAGCTTTCTTT. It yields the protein CASSSRQGGNTEAFF.

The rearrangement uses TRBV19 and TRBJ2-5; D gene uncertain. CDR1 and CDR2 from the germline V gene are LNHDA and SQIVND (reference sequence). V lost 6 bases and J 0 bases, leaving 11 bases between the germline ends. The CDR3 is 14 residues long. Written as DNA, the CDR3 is TGTGCCAGTAGCCACACAAAGTACCAAGAGACCCAGTACTTC. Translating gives CASSHTKYQETQYF.

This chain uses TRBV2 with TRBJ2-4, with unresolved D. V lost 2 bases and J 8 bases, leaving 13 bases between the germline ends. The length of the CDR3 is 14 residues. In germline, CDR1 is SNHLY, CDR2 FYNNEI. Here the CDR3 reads CASSESPSPDIQYF. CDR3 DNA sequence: TGTGCCAGCAGTGAATCCCCCAGCCCTGACATTCAGTACTTC.

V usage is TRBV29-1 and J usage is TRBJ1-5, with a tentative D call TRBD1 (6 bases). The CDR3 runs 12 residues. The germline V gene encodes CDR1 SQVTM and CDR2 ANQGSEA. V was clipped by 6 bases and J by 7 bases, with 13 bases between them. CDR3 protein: CSVEGGTQPQHF. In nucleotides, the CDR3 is TGCAGCGTCGAGGGGGGGACCCAGCCCCAGCATTTT.

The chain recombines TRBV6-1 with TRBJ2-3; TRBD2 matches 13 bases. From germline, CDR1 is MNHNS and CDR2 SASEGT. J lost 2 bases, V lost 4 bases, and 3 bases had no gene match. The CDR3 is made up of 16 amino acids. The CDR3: CASSVLAGGHTDTQYF. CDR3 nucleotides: TGTGCCAGCAGTGTACTAGCGGGGGGGCACACAGATACGCAGTATTTT.

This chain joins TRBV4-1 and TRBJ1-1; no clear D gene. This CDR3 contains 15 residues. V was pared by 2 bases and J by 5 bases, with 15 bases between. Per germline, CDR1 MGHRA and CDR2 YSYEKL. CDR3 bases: TGCGCCAGCAGCCAAATGAGCACGGGCGGGACTGAAGCTTTCTTT. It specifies CASSQMSTGGTEAFF.

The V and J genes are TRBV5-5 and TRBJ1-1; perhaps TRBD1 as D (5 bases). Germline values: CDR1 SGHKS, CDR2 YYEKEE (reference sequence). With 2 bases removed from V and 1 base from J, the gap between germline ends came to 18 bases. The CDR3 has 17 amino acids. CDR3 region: CASSFGAWGVGNTEAFF. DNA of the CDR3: TGTGCCAGCAGCTTTGGCGCCTGGGGGGTGGGGAACACTGAAGCTTTCTTT. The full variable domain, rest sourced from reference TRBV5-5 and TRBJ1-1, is DAGVTQSPTHLIKTRGQQVTLRCSPISGHKSVSWYQQVLGQGPQFIFQYYEKEERGRGNFPDRFSARQFPNYSSELNVNALLLGDSALYLCASSFGAWGVGNTEAFFGQGTRLTVV.

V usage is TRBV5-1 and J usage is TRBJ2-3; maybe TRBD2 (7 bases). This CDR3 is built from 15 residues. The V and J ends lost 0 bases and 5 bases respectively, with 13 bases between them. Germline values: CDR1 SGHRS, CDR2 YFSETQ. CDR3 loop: CASSLGTRGGDTQYF. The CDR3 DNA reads TGCGCCAGCAGCTTGGGGACTAGAGGGGGAGATACGCAGTATTTT.

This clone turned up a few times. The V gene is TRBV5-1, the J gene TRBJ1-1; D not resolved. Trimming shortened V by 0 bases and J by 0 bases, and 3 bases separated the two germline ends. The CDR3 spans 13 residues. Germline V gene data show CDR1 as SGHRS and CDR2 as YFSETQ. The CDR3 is CASSLDLNTEAFF. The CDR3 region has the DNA TGCGCCAGCAGCTTGGACCTGAACACTGAAGCTTTCTTT.

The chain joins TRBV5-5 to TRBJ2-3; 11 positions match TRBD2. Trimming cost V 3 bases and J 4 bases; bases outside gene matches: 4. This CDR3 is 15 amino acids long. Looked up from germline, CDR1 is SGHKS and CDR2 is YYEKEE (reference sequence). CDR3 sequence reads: CASSYSGGAPDTQYF. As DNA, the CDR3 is TGTGCCAGCAGCTATAGCGGGGGGGCCCCAGATACGCAGTATTTT.

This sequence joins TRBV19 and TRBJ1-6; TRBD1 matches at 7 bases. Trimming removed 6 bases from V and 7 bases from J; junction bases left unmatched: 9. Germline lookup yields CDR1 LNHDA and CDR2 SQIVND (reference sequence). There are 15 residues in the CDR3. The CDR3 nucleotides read TGTGCCAGTAGCGAGCGGGACAGCGTGAATTCACCCCTCCACTTT. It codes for CASSERDSVNSPLHF.

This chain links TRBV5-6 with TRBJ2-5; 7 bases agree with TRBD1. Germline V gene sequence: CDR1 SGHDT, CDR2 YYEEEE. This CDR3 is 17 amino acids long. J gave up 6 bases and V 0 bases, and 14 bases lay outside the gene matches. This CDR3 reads CASSLARVGGILQTQYF. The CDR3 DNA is TGTGCCAGCAGCTTGGCCCGCGTAGGGGGCATTCTCCAGACCCAGTACTTC.

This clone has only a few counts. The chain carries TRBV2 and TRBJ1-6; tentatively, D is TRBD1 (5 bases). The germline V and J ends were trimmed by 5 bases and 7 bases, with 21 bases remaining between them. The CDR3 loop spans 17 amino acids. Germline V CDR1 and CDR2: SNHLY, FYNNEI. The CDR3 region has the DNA TGTGCCAGCAGTTTAAGGGGTATCGGGAGCGTCAATTCACCCCTCCACTTT. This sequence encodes CASSLRGIGSVNSPLHF.

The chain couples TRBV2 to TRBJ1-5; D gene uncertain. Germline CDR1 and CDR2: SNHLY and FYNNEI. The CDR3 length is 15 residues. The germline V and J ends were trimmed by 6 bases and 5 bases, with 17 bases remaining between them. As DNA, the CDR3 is TGTGCCAGCAGGGGATTGACGGGTCCGGATCAGCCCCAGCATTTT. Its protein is CASRGLTGPDQPQHF.

CDR3 residues: CASSAITGGNQPQHF. The CDR3 nucleotides read TGTGCCAGCAGTGCCATTACAGGGGGCAATCAGCCCCAGCATTTT. The chain joins TRBV6-6 to TRBJ1-5; 7 bases are shared with TRBD1. The germline V gene encodes CDR1 MNHNY and CDR2 SVGAGI (reference sequence). V trimming: 5 bases; J trimming: 2 bases; junction bases outside the gene matches: 6. This CDR3 spans 15 amino acids.